One and the same sample provided the 18 T cell receptor beta chains below, sequenced in a study of Graves' ophthalmopathy and Graves' hyperthyroidism. TCR beta CDR3 regions were amplified from RNA transcripts. The library came from an HTBI-primed first-round RT-PCR and a second-round multiplex PCR. TCRdb recomputed calls from the multiplex PCR reads with MiXCR, one row per CDR3 protein. The sample lists about 700,000 distinct CDR3 sequences, roughly 40% occurring once. Sample: peripheral blood. The receptors derive from an adult man with Graves' ophthalmopathy.

This clonotype was picked up a small number of times. The chain recombines TRBV7-1 with TRBJ2-2, with D unclear. TRBV7-1 belongs to the ORF category, with a function that is uncertain. V gave up 3 bases and J gave up 6 bases, with 11 bases separating them. The CDR3 runs to 14 residues. The CDR3 bases are TGTGCCAGCAGCTCCTCCTTAACGGCCGGGGAGCTGTTTTTT. Translating gives CASSSSLTAGELFF.

This clonotype was counted once. This chain uses TRBV29-1 with TRBJ2-5, with 14 bases identical to TRBD2. The CDR3 is 15 residues long. Germline assignment: CDR1 SQVTM and CDR2 ANQGSEA. V lost 4 bases and J lost 4; bases outside the gene matches: 5. The CDR3 protein is CSVALGTSGRETQYF. CDR3 sequence (DNA): TGCAGCGTTGCTTTGGGGACTAGCGGGAGAGAGACCCAGTACTTC.

The V and J genes are TRBV29-1 and TRBJ1-2, with a weak D call TRBD1 (6 bases). Germline CDR1 reads SQVTM; CDR2 reads ANQGSEA. Trimming shortened V by 7 bases and J by 9 bases, and 15 bases separated the two germline ends. This CDR3 is built from 11 residues. The CDR3 DNA is TGCAGCGCCGCGGGGACATCCCGCTACACCTTC. Its translation is CSAAGTSRYTF.

Here the CDR3 reads CSVAEQGGRDYGYTF. In nucleotides, the CDR3 is TGCAGCGTTGCAGAGCAGGGGGGCAGGGACTATGGCTACACCTTC. J is TRBJ1-2 and V is TRBV29-1; 7 bases fit TRBD1. The CDR3 totals 15 residues. V lost 4 bases to trimming and J lost 3 bases; unmatched junction nucleotides: 11. Germline CDR1 reads SQVTM; CDR2 reads ANQGSEA.

A few counts support this clonotype. The chain is built from TRBV5-4 and TRBJ2-5; 7 bases agree with TRBD1. This CDR3 spans 14 amino acids. Germline V gives CDR1 SGHNT, CDR2 YYREEE (reference sequence). The J segment lost 4 bases and the V segment lost 0 bases, leaving 3 bases of the junction unmatched. For the CDR3, the DNA is TGTGCCAGCAGCTTGGGACAGGGACCAGAGACCCAGTACTTC. This sequence encodes CASSLGQGPETQYF.

To note about this clonotype: Germline is not matched at one junction end, which may reflect a read error. CDR3 sequence: CASSLAAGGNQPQHF. The CDR3 nucleotides read TGTGCCAGCAGTTTAGCGGCAGGGGGCAATCAGCCCCAGCATTTT. This sequence joins TRBV10-3 and TRBJ1-5; D perhaps matches TRBD1 (6 bases). This CDR3 spans 15 amino acids. CDR1 and CDR2 (germline): ENHRY, SYGVKD.

The gene calls are TRBV6-1 and TRBJ1-2; no definite D call. Trimming stripped 1 base from V and 0 bases from J, with 9 bases between. Looked up from germline, CDR1 is MNHNS and CDR2 is SASEGT. This CDR3 has 15 amino acids. The CDR3: CASSEVGRPNYGYTF. Here the CDR3 DNA reads TGTGCCAGCAGTGAAGTGGGCAGGCCTAACTATGGCTACACCTTC.

About this clonotype: A read error may account for a junction end that differs from germline. The chain has TRBV20-1 and TRBJ2-5, with a weak D call TRBD1 (5 bases). Germline CDR1 reads DFQATT; CDR2 reads SNEGSKA (reference sequence). CDR3 size: 14 residues. The CDR3 is CSARARQNQGTQYF. CDR3 bases: TGCAGTGCTAGGGCCCGACAGAACCAAGGGACCCAGTACTTC.

This clonotype was observed many times. V is TRBV2 and J is TRBJ1-1; a weak D match, TRBD1 (6 bases). V lost 7 bases, J lost 5 bases, and 11 bases lay in between. Germline V lookup: CDR1 SNHLY, CDR2 FYNNEI. The CDR3 is 12 amino acids. CDR3 in amino acids: CASTRQATEAFF. CDR3 DNA sequence: TGTGCCAGCACACGACAGGCGACTGAAGCTTTCTTT. Full variable domain (missing parts from reference TRBV2 and TRBJ1-1): EPEVTQTPSHQVTQMGQEVILRCVPISNHLYFYWYRQILGQKVEFLVSFYNNEISEKSEIFDDQFSVERPDGSNFTLKIRSTKLEDSAMYFCASTRQATEAFFGQGTRLTVV.

This clonotype was detected many times. The CDR3 loop is CASSFTFGLQMNTEAFF. The CDR3 nucleotides read TGTGCCAGCAGTTTCACTTTCGGGCTGCAGATGAACACTGAAGCTTTCTTT. The chain links TRBV2 to TRBJ1-1; D gene uncertain. This CDR3 comprises 17 residues. The germline CDR1 and CDR2 sequences are SNHLY and FYNNEI. The V and J ends lost 5 bases and 0 bases respectively, with 19 bases between them.

This clonotype was observed many times. The rearrangement links TRBV7-2 to TRBJ2-7; 7 bases map to TRBD1. The V and J ends lost 7 bases and 0 bases, in that order; junction bases with no gene match: 6. This CDR3 is built from 14 residues. CDR1 and CDR2 (germline): SGHTA, FQGNSA. The CDR3 DNA reads as TGTGCCAGCACCCTGACAGGGCCCTCCTACGAGCAGTACTTC. It translates to CASTLTGPSYEQYF. The full variable domain, its missing parts supplied by reference TRBV7-2 and TRBJ2-7, is GAGVSQSPSNKVTEKGKDVELRCDPISGHTALYWYRQSLGQGLEFLIYFQGNSAPDKSGLPSDRFSAERTGGSVSTLTIQRTQQEDSAVYLCASTLTGPSYEQYFGPGTRLTVT.

This clonotype was counted ten times or more. The chain employs TRBV9 and TRBJ1-6; 12 nucleotides align to TRBD1. The CDR3 has 15 residues. V lost 7 bases to trimming and J lost 7 bases; unmatched junction nucleotides: 6. Germline V gene sequence: CDR1 SGDLS, CDR2 YYNGEE. The CDR3 bases are TGTGCCAGCCCACGGGACAGGGGGCGCAATTCACCCCTCCACTTT. It yields the protein CASPRDRGRNSPLHF. The complete variable domain, with remaining parts taken from reference TRBV9 and TRBJ1-6, reads DSGVTQTPKHLITATGQRVTLRCSPRSGDLSVYWYQQSLDQGLQFLIQYYNGEERAKGNILERFSAQQFPDLHSELNLSSLELGDSALYFCASPRDRGRNSPLHFGNGTRLTVT.

The gene calls are TRBV14 and TRBJ2-6; maybe TRBD2 (6 bases). V gave up 3 bases and J gave up 1 base, with 10 bases separating them. The V gene's germline CDR1 is SGHDN and CDR2 FVKESK. The CDR3 loop spans 16 amino acids. The CDR3 protein is CASSQRRASGANVLTF. In DNA form, the CDR3 reads TGTGCCAGCAGCCAGAGGAGGGCGTCTGGGGCCAACGTCCTGACTTTC.

This clonotype was detected many times. The genes are TRBV2 and TRBJ1-1, with 8 bases that match TRBD1. The germline V gene encodes CDR1 SNHLY and CDR2 FYNNEI. This CDR3 has 15 amino acids. The ends lost 8 bases at V and 3 bases at J; junction bases unmatched: 11. This CDR3 is CASLDRTGRDTEAFF. CDR3 sequence (DNA): TGTGCCAGCCTCGACAGGACAGGGAGGGACACTGAAGCTTTCTTT.

This clonotype was seen ten or more times. The chain has TRBV5-5 and TRBJ1-2; unclear D gene. The V gene's germline CDR1 is SGHKS and CDR2 YYEKEE (reference sequence). This CDR3 contains 11 residues. V dropped 0 bases and J dropped 6 bases, with 3 bases sitting between them. CDR3 sequence: CASSLADGYTF. CDR3 nucleotides: TGTGCCAGCAGCTTGGCGGATGGCTACACCTTC.

The chain has TRBV19 and TRBJ1-1; 7 nucleotides agree with TRBD1. This CDR3 is built from 15 residues. Per the germline V gene, CDR1 is LNHDA and CDR2 is SQIVND (reference sequence). Losses at the gene ends were 5 bases for V and 4 bases for J; bases not matched to a gene: 10. CDR3 protein: CASSSRQGVGTEAFF. The CDR3 DNA is TGTGCCAGTAGTTCACGCCAGGGGGTAGGCACTGAAGCTTTCTTT.

Remarks on this clonotype: This may come from a read error, since a much larger clone is one base off. This chain uses TRBV19 with TRBJ1-2; no reliable D call. Germline lookup yields CDR1 LNHDA and CDR2 SQIVND (reference sequence). This CDR3 comprises 14 residues. V lost 4 bases and J lost 3, with 12 bases in between. CDR3 DNA sequence: TGTGCCAGTAGTACCTCGATAGGAGACTATGGCTACACCTTC. Protein: CASSTSIGDYGYTF.

The chain is built from TRBV25-1 and TRBJ1-2, with D perhaps matching TRBD1 (5 bases). Trimming took 2 bases from V and 5 from J, leaving 15 bases between them. This CDR3 contains 15 residues. CDR1 and CDR2 (germline): MGHDK, SYGVNS. The CDR3 spells CASSEALLWGYGYTF. As DNA, the CDR3 is TGTGCCAGCAGTGAAGCGCTTCTATGGGGGTATGGCTACACCTTC.